The 26 T cell receptor beta chains given below trace back to one sample, sequenced in a study of cytomegalovirus exposure and HLA in healthy donors. PCR primers comprised 60 Vbeta and 13 Jbeta primers. Method: immunoSEQ multiplex PCR; TCRdb's copy keeps in-frame clones and lacks some. The top ten clones hold under 0.25% of a sample with 200,000 or so clones, 65% to 80% of them seen once. The sequenced material came from PBMCs. The receptors come from a girl between 2 and 10 years old in good health and CMV-seronegative.

The CDR3 loop reads CASMPLLTSGVVDQPQHF. CDR3 sequence (DNA): TGTGCCAGCATGCCCCTCTTAACCTCAGGGGTGGTGGATCAGCCCCAGCATTTT. This rearrangement joins TRBV27 to TRBJ1-5, with D perhaps TRBD1 (6 bases). There are 18 residues in the CDR3. Germline V lookup: CDR1 MNHEY, CDR2 SMNVEV (reference sequence). Trimming took off 7 bases at V and 5 bases at J, with 27 bases between the two ends.

The chain combines TRBV6-5 with TRBJ1-1, with TRBD1 matching 8 bases. This CDR3 spans 14 amino acids. CDR1 is MNHEY and CDR2 is SVGAGI in the germline V gene. The V gene end was trimmed by 10 bases and the J gene end by 5 bases; junction bases not matched to a gene: 12. This CDR3 reads CATRIGQGATEAFF. CDR3 nucleotides: TGTGCCACCCGAATAGGGCAGGGGGCAACTGAAGCTTTCTTT.

The chain recombines TRBV10-3 with TRBJ2-1, with 13 bases that match TRBD2. Trimming took 3 bases from V and 9 from J; bases not matched to a gene: 5. The germline gives CDR1 ENHRY, CDR2 SYGVKD. The CDR3 loop spans 15 amino acids. The DNA of the CDR3 is TGTGCCATCAGTGACCGGACTAGCGGGGGTGGTGAGCAGTTCTTC. It yields the protein CAISDRTSGGGEQFF.

This chain links TRBV15 with TRBJ2-3; the match to TRBD2 covers 12 bases. Losses at the gene ends were 4 bases for V and 1 base for J; bases not matched to a gene: 9. The CDR3 sequence is 18 residues long. Germline CDR1 reads LNHNV; CDR2 reads YYDKDF (reference sequence). CDR3 sequence reads: CATSMLAGGPKGTDTQYF. The CDR3 bases are TGTGCCACCAGCATGCTAGCGGGGGGGCCAAAAGGCACAGATACGCAGTATTTT.

The J gene is TRBJ1-1, the V gene TRBV10-3; no reliable D call. The CDR3 is made up of 12 amino acids. Germline CDR1 reads ENHRY; CDR2 reads SYGVKD. The V end was cut by 3 bases, the J end by 2 bases, with 4 bases between. The CDR3 DNA sequence: TGTGCCATCAGTGATAGCAACACTGAAGCTTTCTTT. Protein product: CAISDSNTEAFF.

The genes are TRBV18 and TRBJ1-1, with a possible D match to TRBD1 (5 bases). Germline V CDR1 and CDR2: KGHSH, LQKENI. Trimming pared 4 bases from V and 4 bases from J, leaving 10 bases between. The CDR3 has 13 amino acids. In DNA form, the CDR3 reads TGTGCCAGCTCACGGAGGGGTTTCACTGAAGCTTTCTTT. This sequence encodes CASSRRGFTEAFF.

This clone came up a few times. The chain has TRBV4-2 and TRBJ2-7; TRBD2 matches 14 bases. The junction had 8 bases not matched to a gene; V was cut back by 3 bases and J by 7 bases. Germline loops: CDR1 LGHNA, CDR2 YNFKEQ. This CDR3 region has 16 residues. CDR3 sequence: CASSQDSGLAGAEQYF. The CDR3 nucleotides read TGTGCCAGCAGCCAGGATTCGGGACTAGCGGGAGCAGAGCAGTACTTC.

The chain has TRBV15 and TRBJ2-3; the D gene is possibly TRBD1 (6 bases). The germline V and J ends were trimmed by 3 bases and 3 bases, with 13 bases remaining between them. The CDR3 runs 15 residues. Germline V gene data show CDR1 as LNHNV and CDR2 as YYDKDF (reference sequence). The CDR3 loop is CATSRVLGGTDTQYF. The CDR3 DNA reads TGTGCCACCAGCAGGGTATTAGGGGGAACAGATACGCAGTATTTT.

The gene calls are TRBV5-1 and TRBJ2-2, with 7 nucleotides matching TRBD2. This CDR3 is 18 amino acids long. From germline, CDR1 is SGHRS and CDR2 YFSETQ. J lost 3 bases, V lost 4 bases, and 15 bases had no gene match. The CDR3 DNA reads as TGCGCCAGCAGCCCGGCATCGCTAGCGGAGTGGGACACCGGGGAGCTGTTTTTT. This encodes CASSPASLAEWDTGELFF.

V usage is TRBV12-1 and J usage is TRBJ2-5; no check of the table's D call, TRBD1, against the DNA was made. TRBV12-1 corresponds to a pseudogene. The CDR3 extends over 14 amino acids. The CDR3 sequence is CASRPPSRAETQYF. DNA of the CDR3: TGTGCCAGCAGACCTCCGTCCAGGGCCGAGACCCAGTACTTC.

Only one count was recorded for this clone. This chain links TRBV10-3 with TRBJ2-3; 15 bases fit TRBD2. CDR3 length: 21 amino acids. The germline CDR1 and CDR2 sequences are ENHRY and SYGVKD. Trimming took 2 bases from V and 2 from J; bases not matched to a gene: 14. The CDR3 here is CAISEPTGTSGRRQYTDTQYF. CDR3 nucleotides: TGTGCCATCAGTGAGCCGACCGGGACTAGCGGGAGGCGTCAGTACACAGATACGCAGTATTTT.

The chain uses TRBV14 and TRBJ2-7, with 8 bases lining up with TRBD2. The germline CDR1 and CDR2 sequences are SGHDN and FVKESK. The CDR3 runs 17 residues. J was trimmed by 3 bases and V by 0 bases; bases with no gene match: 10. This chain's CDR3 is CASSQESPSGQLYEQYF. CDR3 DNA sequence: TGTGCCAGCAGCCAAGAGTCCCCTAGCGGGCAGCTCTACGAGCAGTACTTC.

V gene TRBV2 combines with J gene TRBJ1-2; D unresolved. In germline, CDR1 is SNHLY, CDR2 FYNNEI. The CDR3 runs to 14 residues. Trimming stripped 5 bases from V and 2 bases from J, with 12 bases between. As DNA, the CDR3 is TGTGCCAGCAGTCCTAATCACCCCAACTATGGCTACACCTTC. Translation gives CASSPNHPNYGYTF.

In DNA, the CDR3 is TGTGCCAGCAGAGCCAGGGAGGATGAAATATCGGCAACTAATGAAAAACTGTTTTTT. Protein: CASRAREDEISATNEKLFF. The chain is built from TRBV7-7 and TRBJ1-4; tentatively, D is TRBD1 (5 bases). Trimming pared 6 bases from V and 0 bases from J, leaving 23 bases between. The germline V gene has CDR1 SSHAT and CDR2 FNYEAQ (reference sequence). The CDR3 runs 19 residues.

The rearrangement links TRBV5-1 to TRBJ1-1, with TRBD1 as a possible D gene (5 bases). Germline CDR1 reads SGHRS; CDR2 reads YFSETQ. This CDR3 has 14 amino acids. Trimming left V 4 bases short and J 11 bases short, with 21 bases between. This CDR3 reads CASSGVGTGLVAFF. In DNA, the CDR3 is TGCGCCAGCAGCGGGGTTGGGACTGGGCTTGTTGCTTTCTTT. The full variable domain, its missing parts supplied by reference TRBV5-1 and TRBJ1-1, is KAGVTQTPRYLIKTRGQQVTLSCSPISGHRSVSWYQQTPGQGLQFLFEYFSETQRNKGNFPGRFSGRQFSNSRSEMNVSTLELGDSALYLCASSGVGTGLVAFFGQGTRLTVV.

This clone was seen a few times. The V gene is TRBV6-5, the J gene TRBJ1-4; D gene uncertain. The germline CDR1 and CDR2 sequences are MNHEY and SVGAGI. CDR3 length equals 14 residues. V lost 2 bases and J 5 bases, leaving 9 bases between the germline ends. CDR3 in DNA: TGTGCCAGCAGTTACGTGTCGCAGAATGAAAAACTGTTTTTT. As protein: CASSYVSQNEKLFF.

This clone was observed once. The genes are TRBV5-1 and TRBJ1-2; D unresolved. CDR3 length: 14 residues. Germline V gene lookup returns CDR1 SGHRS and CDR2 YFSETQ. V lost 4 bases and J lost 5, with 15 bases in between. CDR3 nucleotides: TGCGCCAGCAGCAAAGACACTGCGACGTATGGCTACACCTTC. Translating gives CASSKDTATYGYTF.

The V call is TRBV21-1, the J call TRBJ1-1; the table names TRBD1, a call not compared with the DNA. TRBV21-1 is a known pseudogene. The CDR3 has 17 amino acids. The CDR3 reads CASSKFLNRGPSTEAFF. As DNA, the CDR3 is TGTGCCAGCAGCAAATTTTTAAACAGGGGGCCGAGCACTGAAGCTTTCTTT.

V is TRBV19 and J is TRBJ2-7; TRBD1 might be the D (6 bases). From germline, CDR1 is LNHDA and CDR2 SQIVND (reference sequence). The CDR3 extends over 13 amino acids. V lost 3 bases and J lost 3, with 9 bases in between. CDR3 nucleotide sequence: TGTGCCAGTAGTATGACAGGTGACTACGAGCAGTACTTC. Translated, it gives CASSMTGDYEQYF.

The rearrangement links TRBV19 to TRBJ2-2; 7 bases match TRBD2. Germline V gene sequence: CDR1 LNHDA, CDR2 SQIVND (reference sequence). V shed 6 bases, J shed 4 bases, and the junction held 5 bases outside the gene matches. The CDR3 spans 14 residues. CDR3 sequence reads: CASSRDYLTGELFF. The CDR3 DNA follows: TGTGCCAGTAGCAGGGACTACCTCACCGGGGAGCTGTTTTTT.

The chain has TRBV27 and TRBJ2-3, with TRBD2 matching over 7 bases. Per the germline V gene, CDR1 is MNHEY and CDR2 is SMNVEV (reference sequence). The CDR3 runs to 16 residues. The V gene end was trimmed by 6 bases and the J gene end by 1 base; junction bases not matched to a gene: 10. The CDR3 is CASSPTTAGGTDTQYF. The CDR3 DNA reads TGTGCCAGCAGCCCAACCACTGCGGGGGGCACAGATACGCAGTATTTT.

Only one count was recorded for this clone. This chain uses TRBV10-2 with TRBJ2-7, with 14 bases identical to TRBD2. The trim removed 8 bases at V and 5 bases at J, leaving 5 bases unmatched. The germline CDR1 and CDR2 sequences are WSHSY and SAAADI. The CDR3 has 14 amino acids. The CDR3 sequence is CASRLAGGPHEQYF. The CDR3 DNA reads as TGCGCCAGCCGACTAGCGGGGGGGCCCCACGAGCAGTACTTC.

The V call is TRBV10-2, the J call TRBJ2-7; D might be TRBD1 (6 bases). Per the germline V gene, CDR1 is WSHSY and CDR2 is SAAADI. Trimming left V 7 bases short and J 2 bases short, with 12 bases between. This CDR3 is 13 amino acids long. The CDR3 is CASTPTGTYEQYF. CDR3 DNA: TGCGCCAGCACTCCAACAGGGACCTACGAGCAGTACTTC.

J is TRBJ1-2 and V is TRBV5-6; 8 positions match TRBD1. CDR1 and CDR2 from the germline V gene are SGHDT and YYEEEE. The V gene end was trimmed by 4 bases and the J gene end by 10 bases; junction bases not matched to a gene: 9. CDR3 length: 13 residues. Here the CDR3 reads CASSPTRTGTYTF. As DNA, the CDR3 is TGTGCCAGCAGCCCAACGAGGACAGGGACCTACACCTTC.

This chain connects TRBV14 to TRBJ2-1, with unresolved D. The germline gives CDR1 SGHDN, CDR2 FVKESK. Trimming stripped 4 bases from V and 0 bases from J, with 10 bases between. The CDR3 is made up of 15 amino acids. The CDR3 reads CASSPFKSSYNEQFF. CDR3 DNA: TGTGCCAGCAGCCCATTTAAGAGCTCCTACAATGAGCAGTTCTTC. Using reference TRBV14 and TRBJ2-1 for the parts outside the CDR3, the full variable domain is EAGVTQFPSHSVIEKGQTVTLRCDPISGHDNLYWYRRVMGKEIKFLLHFVKESKQDESGMPNNRFLAERTGGTYSTLKVQPAELEDSGVYFCASSPFKSSYNEQFFGPGTRLTVL.

This clone appeared a single time. The genes are TRBV30 and TRBJ2-1, with no clear D. The CDR3 spans 14 residues. The V gene lost 6 bases and the J gene lost 9 bases, with 21 bases spanning the gap. Germline V gene sequence: CDR1 GTSNPN, CDR2 SVGIG (reference sequence). CDR3 in amino acids: CACLTDPLGSEQFF. DNA of the CDR3: TGTGCCTGCCTAACAGATCCCCTCGGCAGTGAGCAGTTCTTC.